The 5 T cell receptor beta chains presented below share a single source sample, sequenced in a study of cytomegalovirus exposure and HLA in healthy donors listed by TCRdb under 2017. The method was the immunoSEQ multiplex PCR assay. For the multiplex PCR, a mixture combining 60 forward primers for TCR Vbeta segments and 13 reverse primers for TCR Jbeta segments was used. What TCRdb holds here is the immuneACCESS table cut down to in-frame rearrangements. Part of the clones is not present; checked against another copy, under half of the missing clones reflect an unresolved V gene, and the others are unexplained. The sample's records list about 76,000 clones. The ten largest clones capture about 4.5% of the sample. The material sequenced was PBMCs. These receptors were taken from a woman aged 40 to 50 in good health and CMV-seropositive.

The chain employs TRBV2 and TRBJ1-4; 8 bases align to TRBD1. The CDR3 sequence is 14 residues long. The germline V gene encodes CDR1 SNHLY and CDR2 FYNNEI. With V trimmed by 3 bases and J by 5 bases, 2 bases remained unmatched. The CDR3 loop reads CASSDRQGNEKLFF. As DNA, the CDR3 is TGTGCCAGCAGTGATAGACAGGGGAATGAAAAACTGTTTTTT.

CDR3 in DNA: TGTGCCAGCAGCTTCCAGGAGTCAGGGCAGCCCGCAGCTTTCTTT. Amino acid sequence: CASSFQESGQPAAFF. This chain uses TRBV7-9 with TRBJ1-1; TRBD1 might be the D (5 bases). V lost 3 bases and J lost 10, with 21 bases in between. Germline V gene sequence: CDR1 SEHNR, CDR2 FQNEAQ (reference sequence). The CDR3 has 15 residues.

The chain joins TRBV5-8 to TRBJ2-1; 7 bases agree with TRBD2. The CDR3 loop spans 12 amino acids. Losses at the gene ends were 3 bases for V and 8 bases for J; bases not matched to a gene: 2. Per the germline V gene, CDR1 is SGHTS and CDR2 is YDEGEE. CDR3 loop: CASSWGGDEQFF. CDR3 coding DNA: TGTGCCAGCAGCTGGGGGGGAGATGAGCAGTTCTTC.

The chain has TRBV4-2 and TRBJ1-1; possibly TRBD1 for D (5 bases). Trimming shortened V by 4 bases and J by 4 bases, and 13 bases separated the two germline ends. Germline assignment: CDR1 LGHNA and CDR2 YNFKEQ. The CDR3 is made up of 14 amino acids. CDR3 residues: CASSPGDGGTEAFF. The CDR3 nucleotides are TGTGCCAGCAGCCCGGGAGACGGGGGCACTGAAGCTTTCTTT.

The V and J genes are TRBV7-2 and TRBJ1-1; D might be TRBD1 (5 bases). CDR1 is SGHTA and CDR2 is FQGNSA in the germline V gene. CDR3 size: 14 residues. The V and J ends lost 0 bases and 5 bases respectively, with 10 bases between them. The CDR3 region is CASSLAARGTEAFF. DNA of the CDR3: TGTGCCAGCAGCTTAGCGGCAAGGGGAACTGAAGCTTTCTTT.